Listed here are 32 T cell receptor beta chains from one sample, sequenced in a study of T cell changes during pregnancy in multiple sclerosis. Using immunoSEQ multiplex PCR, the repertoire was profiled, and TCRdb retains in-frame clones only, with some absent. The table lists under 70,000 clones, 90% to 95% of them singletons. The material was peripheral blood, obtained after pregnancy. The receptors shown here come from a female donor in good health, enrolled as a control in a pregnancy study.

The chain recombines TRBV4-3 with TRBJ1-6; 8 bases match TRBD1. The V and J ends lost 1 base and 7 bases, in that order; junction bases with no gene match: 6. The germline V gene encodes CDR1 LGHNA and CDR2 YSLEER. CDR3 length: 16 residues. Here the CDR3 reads CASSQVAGGYNSPLHF. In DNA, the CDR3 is TGCGCCAGCAGCCAAGTGGCAGGGGGCTACAATTCACCCCTCCACTTT.

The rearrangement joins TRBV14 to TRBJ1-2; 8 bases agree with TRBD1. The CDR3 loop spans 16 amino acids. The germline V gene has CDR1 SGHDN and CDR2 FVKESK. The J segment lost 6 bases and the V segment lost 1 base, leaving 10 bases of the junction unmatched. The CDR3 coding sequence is TGTGCCAGCAGCCAAGTGGGGGGACAGGAGCGTCATGGCTACACCTTC. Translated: CASSQVGGQERHGYTF.

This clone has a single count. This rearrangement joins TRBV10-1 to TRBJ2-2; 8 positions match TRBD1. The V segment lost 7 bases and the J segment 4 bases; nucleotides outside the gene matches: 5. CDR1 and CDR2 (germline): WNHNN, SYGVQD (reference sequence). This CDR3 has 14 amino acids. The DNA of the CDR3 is TGCGCCAGCAAAGGGACAGGTCGCACCGGGGAGCTGTTTTTT. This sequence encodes CASKGTGRTGELFF.

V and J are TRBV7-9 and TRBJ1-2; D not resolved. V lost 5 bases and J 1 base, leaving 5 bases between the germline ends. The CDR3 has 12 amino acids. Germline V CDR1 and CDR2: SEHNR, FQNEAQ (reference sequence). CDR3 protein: CASSTGNYGYTF. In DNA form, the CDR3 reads TGTGCCAGCAGCACGGGTAACTATGGCTACACCTTC.

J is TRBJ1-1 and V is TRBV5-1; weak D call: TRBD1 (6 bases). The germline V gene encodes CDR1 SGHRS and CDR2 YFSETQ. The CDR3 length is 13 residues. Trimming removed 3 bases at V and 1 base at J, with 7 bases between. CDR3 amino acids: CASSWTENTEAFF. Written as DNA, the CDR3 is TGCGCCAGCAGCTGGACAGAGAACACTGAAGCTTTCTTT.

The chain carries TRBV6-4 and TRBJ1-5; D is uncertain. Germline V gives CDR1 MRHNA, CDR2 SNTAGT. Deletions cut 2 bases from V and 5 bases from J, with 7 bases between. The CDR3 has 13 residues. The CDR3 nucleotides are TGTGCCAGCAGTGACCAGTTCGATCAGCCCCAGCATTTT. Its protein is CASSDQFDQPQHF.

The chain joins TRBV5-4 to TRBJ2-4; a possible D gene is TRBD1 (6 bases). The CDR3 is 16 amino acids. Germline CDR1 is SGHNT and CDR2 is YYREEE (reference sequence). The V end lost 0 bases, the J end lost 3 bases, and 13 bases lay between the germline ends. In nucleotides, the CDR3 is TGTGCCAGCAGCTTGGTTAGGGGGTTCGGCAAAAACATTCAGTACTTC. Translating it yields CASSLVRGFGKNIQYF.

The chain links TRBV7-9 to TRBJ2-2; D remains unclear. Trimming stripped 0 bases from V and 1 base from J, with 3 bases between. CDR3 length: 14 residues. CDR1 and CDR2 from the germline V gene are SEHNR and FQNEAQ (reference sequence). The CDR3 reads CASSLARNTGELFF. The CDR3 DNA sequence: TGTGCCAGCAGCTTAGCGCGGAACACCGGGGAGCTGTTTTTT.

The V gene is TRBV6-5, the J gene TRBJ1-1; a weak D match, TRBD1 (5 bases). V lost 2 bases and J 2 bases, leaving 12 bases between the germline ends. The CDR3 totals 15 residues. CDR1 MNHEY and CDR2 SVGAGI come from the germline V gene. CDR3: CASSYDRLENTEAFF. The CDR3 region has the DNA TGTGCCAGCAGTTACGACAGACTAGAAAACACTGAAGCTTTCTTT.

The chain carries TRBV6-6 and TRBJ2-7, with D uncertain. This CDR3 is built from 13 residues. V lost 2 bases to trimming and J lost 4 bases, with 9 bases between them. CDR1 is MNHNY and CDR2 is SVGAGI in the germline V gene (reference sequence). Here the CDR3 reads CASSYPSGYEQYF. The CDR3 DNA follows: TGTGCCAGCAGTTACCCTTCGGGTTACGAGCAGTACTTC.

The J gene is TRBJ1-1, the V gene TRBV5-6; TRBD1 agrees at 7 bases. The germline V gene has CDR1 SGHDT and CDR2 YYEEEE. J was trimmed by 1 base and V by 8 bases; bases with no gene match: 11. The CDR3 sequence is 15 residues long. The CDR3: CASSHRGPRNTEAFF. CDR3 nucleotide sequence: TGTGCCAGTTCTCACAGGGGCCCAAGGAACACTGAAGCTTTCTTT. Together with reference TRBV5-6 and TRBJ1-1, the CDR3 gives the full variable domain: DAGVTQSPTHLIKTRGQQVTLRCSPKSGHDTVSWYQQALGQGPQFIFQYYEEEERQRGNFPDRFSGHQFPNYSSELNVNALLLGDSALYLCASSHRGPRNTEAFFGQGTRLTVV.

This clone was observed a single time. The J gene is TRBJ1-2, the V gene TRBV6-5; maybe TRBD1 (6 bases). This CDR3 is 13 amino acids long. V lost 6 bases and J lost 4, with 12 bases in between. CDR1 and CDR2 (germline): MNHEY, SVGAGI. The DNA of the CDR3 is TGTGCCAGCAGCCGGGACAACTCCTATGGCTACACCTTC. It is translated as CASSRDNSYGYTF.

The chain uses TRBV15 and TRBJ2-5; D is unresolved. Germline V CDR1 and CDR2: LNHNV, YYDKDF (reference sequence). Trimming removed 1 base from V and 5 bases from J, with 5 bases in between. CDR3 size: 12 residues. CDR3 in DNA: TGTGCCACCAGCAGAGGTTCGGAGACCCAGTACTTC. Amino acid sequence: CATSRGSETQYF.

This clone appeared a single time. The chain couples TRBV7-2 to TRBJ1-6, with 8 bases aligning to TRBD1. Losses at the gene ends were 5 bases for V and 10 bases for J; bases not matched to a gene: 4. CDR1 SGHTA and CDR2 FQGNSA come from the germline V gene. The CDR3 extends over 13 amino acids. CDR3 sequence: CASSAGGVSPLHF. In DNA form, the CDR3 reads TGTGCCAGCAGCGCAGGGGGCGTCTCACCCCTCCACTTT. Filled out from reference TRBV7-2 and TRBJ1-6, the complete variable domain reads GAGVSQSPSNKVTEKGKDVELRCDPISGHTALYWYRQSLGQGLEFLIYFQGNSAPDKSGLPSDRFSAERTGGSVSTLTIQRTQQEDSAVYLCASSAGGVSPLHFGNGTRLTVT.

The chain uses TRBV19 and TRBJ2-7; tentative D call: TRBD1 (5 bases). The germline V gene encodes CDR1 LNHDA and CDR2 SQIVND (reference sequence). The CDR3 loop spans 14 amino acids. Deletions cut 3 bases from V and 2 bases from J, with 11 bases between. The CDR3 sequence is CASSMQGETYEQYF. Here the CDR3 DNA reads TGTGCCAGTAGTATGCAGGGTGAGACCTACGAGCAGTACTTC.

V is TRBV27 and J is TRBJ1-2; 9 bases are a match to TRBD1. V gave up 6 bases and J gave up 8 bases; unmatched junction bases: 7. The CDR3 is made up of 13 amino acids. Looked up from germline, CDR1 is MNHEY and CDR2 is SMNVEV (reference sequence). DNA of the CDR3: TGTGCCAGCAGCGATCCGGGACAGGGAGGCTACACCTTC. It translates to CASSDPGQGGYTF.

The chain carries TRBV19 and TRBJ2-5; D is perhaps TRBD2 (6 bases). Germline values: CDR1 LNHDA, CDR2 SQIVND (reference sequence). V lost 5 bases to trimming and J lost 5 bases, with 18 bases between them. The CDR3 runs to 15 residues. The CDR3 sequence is CASSVSLAERETQYF. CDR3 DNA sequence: TGTGCCAGTAGTGTGTCTTTAGCGGAGAGGGAGACCCAGTACTTC.

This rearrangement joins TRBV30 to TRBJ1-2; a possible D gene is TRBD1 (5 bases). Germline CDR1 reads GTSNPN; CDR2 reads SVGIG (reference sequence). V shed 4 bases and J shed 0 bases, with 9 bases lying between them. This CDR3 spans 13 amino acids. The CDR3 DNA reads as TGTGCCTGGACCGCGGGGGCTAACTATGGCTACACCTTC. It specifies CAWTAGANYGYTF.

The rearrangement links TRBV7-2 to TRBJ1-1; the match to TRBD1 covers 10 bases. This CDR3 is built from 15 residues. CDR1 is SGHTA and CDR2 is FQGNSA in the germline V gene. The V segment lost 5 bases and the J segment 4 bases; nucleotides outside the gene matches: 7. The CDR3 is CASSPRQGAGTEAFF. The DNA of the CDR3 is TGTGCCAGCAGCCCTCGACAGGGGGCCGGCACTGAAGCTTTCTTT.

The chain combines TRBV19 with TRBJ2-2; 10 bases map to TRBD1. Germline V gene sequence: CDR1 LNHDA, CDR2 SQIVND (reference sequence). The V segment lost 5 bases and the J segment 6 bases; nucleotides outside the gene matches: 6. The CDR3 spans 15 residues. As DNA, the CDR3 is TGTGCCAGTAGTGGAGGGACAGGGGCGGCCGGGGAGCTGTTTTTT. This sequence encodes CASSGGTGAAGELFF.

The CDR3 DNA sequence: TGTGCCAGCAGCCTCGGGACGGTGGGGGCATACGAGCAGTACTTC. Its translation is CASSLGTVGAYEQYF. V is TRBV11-2 and J is TRBJ2-7; TRBD1 might be the D (6 bases). The CDR3 contains 15 residues. The germline gives CDR1 SGHAT, CDR2 FQNNGV. With 5 bases removed from V and 4 bases from J, the gap between germline ends came to 18 bases.

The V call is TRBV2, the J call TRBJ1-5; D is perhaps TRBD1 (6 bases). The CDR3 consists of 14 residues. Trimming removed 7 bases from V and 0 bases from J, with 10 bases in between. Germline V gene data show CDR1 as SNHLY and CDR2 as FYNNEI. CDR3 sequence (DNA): TGTGCCAGCAAGGGGGATCCTAGCAATCAGCCCCAGCATTTT. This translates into CASKGDPSNQPQHF.

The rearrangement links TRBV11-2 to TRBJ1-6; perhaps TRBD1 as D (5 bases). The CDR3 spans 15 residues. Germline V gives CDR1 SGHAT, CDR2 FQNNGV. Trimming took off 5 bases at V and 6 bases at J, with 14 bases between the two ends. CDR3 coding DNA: TGTGCCAGCAGCCCGGGGGTTCTCCTTAATTCACCCCTCCACTTT. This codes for CASSPGVLLNSPLHF.

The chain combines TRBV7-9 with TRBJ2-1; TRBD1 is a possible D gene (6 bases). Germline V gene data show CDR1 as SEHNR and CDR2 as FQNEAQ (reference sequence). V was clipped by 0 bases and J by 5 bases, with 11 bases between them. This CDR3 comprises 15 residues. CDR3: CASSLAQGINNEQFF. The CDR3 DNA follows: TGTGCCAGCAGCTTAGCGCAGGGGATTAACAATGAGCAGTTCTTC.

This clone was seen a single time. CDR3 DNA sequence: TGCGCCAGCAGTCAGAGAGCTTTCTTT. Its protein is CASSQRAFF. The chain is built from TRBV23-1 and TRBJ1-1; D remains ambiguous. TRBV23-1 is flagged as an ORF with uncertain function. This CDR3 is 9 amino acids long. V was pared by 3 bases and J by 10 bases, with 3 bases between.

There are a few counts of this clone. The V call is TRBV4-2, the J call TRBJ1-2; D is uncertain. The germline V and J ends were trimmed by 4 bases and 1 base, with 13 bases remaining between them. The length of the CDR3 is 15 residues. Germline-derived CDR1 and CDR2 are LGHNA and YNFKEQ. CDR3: CASSRPPGSNYGYTF. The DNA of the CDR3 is TGTGCCAGCAGCCGCCCGCCGGGAAGTAACTATGGCTACACCTTC.

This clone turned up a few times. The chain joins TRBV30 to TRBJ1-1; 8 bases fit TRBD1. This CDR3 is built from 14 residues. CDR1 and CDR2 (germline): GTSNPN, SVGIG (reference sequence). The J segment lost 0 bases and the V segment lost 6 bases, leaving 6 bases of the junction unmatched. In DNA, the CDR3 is TGTGCCTGTTCTTGGGACAGGATGAACACTGAAGCTTTCTTT. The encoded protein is CACSWDRMNTEAFF.

CDR3 sequence (DNA): TGTGCCAGTAGTATGGACAGTGCAACTAATGAAAAACTGTTTTTT. This gives the protein CASSMDSATNEKLFF. J is TRBJ1-4 and V is TRBV19, with D possibly being TRBD1 (6 bases). Germline V gene data show CDR1 as LNHDA and CDR2 as SQIVND (reference sequence). This CDR3 comprises 15 residues. Trimming left V 3 bases short and J 0 bases short, with 8 bases between.

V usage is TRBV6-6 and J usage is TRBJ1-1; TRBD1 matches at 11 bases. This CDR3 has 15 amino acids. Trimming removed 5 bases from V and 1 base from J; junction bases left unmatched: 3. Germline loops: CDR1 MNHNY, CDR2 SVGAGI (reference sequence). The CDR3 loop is CASSRGQGENTEAFF. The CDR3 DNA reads TGTGCCAGCAGTCGGGGACAGGGGGAGAACACTGAAGCTTTCTTT.

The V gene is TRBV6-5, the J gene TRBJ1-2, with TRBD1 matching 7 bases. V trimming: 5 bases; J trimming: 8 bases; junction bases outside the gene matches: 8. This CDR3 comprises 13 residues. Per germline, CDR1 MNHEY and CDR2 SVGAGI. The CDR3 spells CASSNPTGNGYTF. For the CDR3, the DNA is TGTGCCAGCAGTAACCCGACAGGGAACGGCTACACCTTC.

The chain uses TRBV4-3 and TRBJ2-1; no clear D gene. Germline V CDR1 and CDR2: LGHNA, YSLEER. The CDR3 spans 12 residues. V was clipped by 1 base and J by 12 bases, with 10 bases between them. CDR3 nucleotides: TGCGCCAGCAGCCAAGGGTCCAGAGGGCAGTTCTTC. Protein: CASSQGSRGQFF.

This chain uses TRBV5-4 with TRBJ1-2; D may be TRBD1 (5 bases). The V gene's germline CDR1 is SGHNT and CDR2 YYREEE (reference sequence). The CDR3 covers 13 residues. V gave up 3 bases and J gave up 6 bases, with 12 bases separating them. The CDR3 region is CASSYDSSNGYTF. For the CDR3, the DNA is TGTGCCAGCAGCTACGACAGCTCGAATGGCTACACCTTC.